A selection of T cell receptor beta chains follows, all from one sample in a study of cytomegalovirus exposure and HLA in healthy donors. Only in-frame clones appear in the TCRdb table, and some are missing; sequencing was by immunoSEQ multiplex PCR. This sample contains more than 200,000 clones. The sample taken for sequencing was PBMCs. These receptors originate from a woman aged 25 to 39 in good health and CMV-seropositive. CDR3s include the opening cysteine and the closing phenylalanine or tryptophan. The D gene is left open where the match is weak.

TRBV28	TRBD2	TRBJ2-1	CASSLSGTSGDNEQFF	TGTGCCAGCAGTTTATCGGGGACTAGCGGGGACAATGAGCAGTTCTTC
TRBV7-2	.	TRBJ1-5	CASSGTGNQPQHF	TGTGCCAGCAGCGGCACAGGGAATCAGCCCCAGCATTTT
TRBV5-1	TRBD1	TRBJ2-2	CASSTGQGIIGELFF	TGCGCCAGCAGCACGGGACAGGGAATAATCGGGGAGCTGTTTTTT
TRBV7-8	.	TRBJ2-7	CASSPLGGLLWEQYF	TGTGCCAGCAGCCCCCTGGGGGGACTCCTCTGGGAGCAGTACTTC
TRBV20-1	.	TRBJ1-1	CSARGTEAFF	TGCAGTGCTAGAGGGACAGAAGCTTTCTTT
TRBV30	.	TRBJ1-2	CAWSGDGSNYGYTF	TGTGCCTGGAGTGGAGACGGGTCCAACTATGGCTACACCTTC
TRBV30	.	TRBJ1-1	CAWSATSSSSRTEAFF	TGTGCCTGGAGTGCCACTTCGTCTTCGTCGCGGACTGAAGCTTTCTTT
TRBV7-9	.	TRBJ2-7	CASSSDRRTYEQYF	TGTGCCAGCAGCTCCGATAGGAGGACCTACGAGCAGTACTTC
TRBV5-4	TRBD1	TRBJ2-5	CASSDGTGIWTQYF	TGTGCCAGCAGCGATGGGACAGGGATTTGGACCCAGTACTTC
TRBV2	.	TRBJ2-4	CASSGEGLLAKNIQYF	TGTGCCAGCAGTGGAGAGGGATTACTGGCCAAAAACATTCAGTACTTC
TRBV4-3	TRBD2	TRBJ2-3	CASSSLAGGGGTDTQYF	TGCGCCAGCAGCTCTCTGGCCGGCGGGGGTGGCACAGATACGCAGTATTTT
TRBV5-1	.	TRBJ2-5	CASSLQGASETQYF	TGCGCCAGCAGCTTGCAAGGGGCGAGCGAGACCCAGTACTTC
TRBV2	TRBD1	TRBJ2-7	CASSGMAGGVYEQYF	TGTGCCAGCAGTGGGATGGCAGGGGGTGTGTACGAGCAGTACTTC
TRBV4-1	TRBD1	TRBJ1-1	CASSPQGIGMNTEAFF	TGCGCCAGCAGCCCACAGGGGATTGGAATGAACACTGAAGCTTTCTTT
TRBV6-6	TRBD1	TRBJ1-2	CASSQEDRGRSGYTF	TGTGCCAGCAGCCAGGAGGACAGGGGGCGGAGTGGCTACACCTTC
TRBV28	TRBD1	TRBJ1-2	CASRAGQGNYGYTF	TGTGCCAGCAGGGCGGGACAGGGGAATTATGGCTACACCTTC
TRBV27	TRBD2	TRBJ2-7	CASSLSGGDREQYF	TGTGCCAGCAGTTTATCGGGGGGGGATCGCGAGCAGTACTTC
TRBV7-8	.	TRBJ2-1	CASSFPPNNEQFF	TGTGCCAGCAGCTTTCCCCCCAACAATGAGCAGTTCTTC
TRBV7-6	TRBD1	TRBJ2-2	CASSLLSAGGTGELFF	TGTGCCAGCAGCTTATTATCGGCAGGGGGTACGGGGGAGCTGTTTTTT
TRBV2	.	TRBJ2-3	CASSQGYTDTQYF	TGTGCCAGCAGTCAGGGCTACACAGATACGCAGTATTTT
TRBV27	.	TRBJ1-1	CASSHELEVNTEAFF	TGTGCCAGCAGCCACGAGCTGGAGGTGAACACTGAAGCTTTCTTT
TRBV5-4	TRBD1	TRBJ1-1	CASSLSGQGRSTEAFF	TGTGCCAGCAGCTTGTCGGGACAGGGAAGGAGCACTGAAGCTTTCTTT
TRBV9	.	TRBJ2-1	CASSGGGSYNEQFF	TGTGCCAGCAGCGGGGGGGGCTCTTACAATGAGCAGTTCTTC
TRBV7-9	TRBD1	TRBJ1-1	CASSLAQGDSEAFF	TGTGCCAGCAGCTTAGCGCAGGGGGATTCTGAAGCTTTCTTT
TRBV4-1	TRBD2	TRBJ2-3	CASSQNSLAGLPGRQYF	TGCGCCAGCAGCCAAAATTCCCTAGCGGGCCTACCCGGGAGGCAGTATTTT
TRBV6-1	.	TRBJ1-2	CASSGDRRTPRGYYGYTF	TGTGCCAGCAGTGGAGACAGGCGCACCCCAAGGGGATATTATGGCTACACCTTC
TRBV28	TRBD1	TRBJ2-7	CASSFPGQGKQYF	TGTGCCAGCAGTTTCCCGGGACAGGGCAAGCAGTACTTC